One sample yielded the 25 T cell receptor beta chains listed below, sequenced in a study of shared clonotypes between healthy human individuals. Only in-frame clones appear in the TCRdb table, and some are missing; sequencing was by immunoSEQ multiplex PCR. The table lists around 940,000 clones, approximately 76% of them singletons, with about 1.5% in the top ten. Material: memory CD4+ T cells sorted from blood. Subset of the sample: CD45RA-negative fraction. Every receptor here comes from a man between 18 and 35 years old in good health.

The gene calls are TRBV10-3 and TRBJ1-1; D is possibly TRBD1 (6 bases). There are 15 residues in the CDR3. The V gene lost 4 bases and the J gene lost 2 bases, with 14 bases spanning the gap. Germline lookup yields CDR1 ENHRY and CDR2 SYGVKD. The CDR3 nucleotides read TGTGCCATCAGTGGATCCGGGACATTAAACACTGAAGCTTTCTTT. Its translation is CAISGSGTLNTEAFF.

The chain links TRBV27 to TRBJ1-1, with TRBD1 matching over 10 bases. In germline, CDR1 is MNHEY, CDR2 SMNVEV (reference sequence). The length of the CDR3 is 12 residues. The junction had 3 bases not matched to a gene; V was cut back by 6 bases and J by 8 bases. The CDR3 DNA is TGTGCCAGCAGACCGGGACAGGGGGAAGCTTTCTTT. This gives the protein CASRPGQGEAFF.

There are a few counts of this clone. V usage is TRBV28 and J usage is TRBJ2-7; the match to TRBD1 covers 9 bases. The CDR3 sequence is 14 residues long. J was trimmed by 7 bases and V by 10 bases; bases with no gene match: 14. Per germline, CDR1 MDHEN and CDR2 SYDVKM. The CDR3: CATGSGTGLKEQYF. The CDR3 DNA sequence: TGTGCCACTGGCTCCGGGACAGGGCTGAAGGAGCAGTACTTC.

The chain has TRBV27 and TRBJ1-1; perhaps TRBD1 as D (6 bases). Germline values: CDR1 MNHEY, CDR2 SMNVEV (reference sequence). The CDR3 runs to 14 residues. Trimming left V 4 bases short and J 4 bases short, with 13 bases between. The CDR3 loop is CASSYRVDRTEAFF. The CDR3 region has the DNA TGTGCCAGCAGTTACAGGGTAGATCGCACTGAAGCTTTCTTT.

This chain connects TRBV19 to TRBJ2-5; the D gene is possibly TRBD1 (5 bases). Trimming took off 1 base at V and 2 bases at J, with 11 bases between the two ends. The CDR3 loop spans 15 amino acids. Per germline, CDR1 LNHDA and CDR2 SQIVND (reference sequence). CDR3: CASSIGGAWQETQYF. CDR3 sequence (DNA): TGTGCCAGTAGTATAGGTGGGGCTTGGCAAGAGACCCAGTACTTC.

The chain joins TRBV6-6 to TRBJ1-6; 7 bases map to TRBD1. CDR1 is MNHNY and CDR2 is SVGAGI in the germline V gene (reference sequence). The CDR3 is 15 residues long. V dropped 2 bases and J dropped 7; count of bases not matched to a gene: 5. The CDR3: CASSYVGRGNSPLHF. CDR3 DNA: TGTGCCAGCAGTTACGTCGGCAGGGGGAATTCACCCCTCCACTTT.

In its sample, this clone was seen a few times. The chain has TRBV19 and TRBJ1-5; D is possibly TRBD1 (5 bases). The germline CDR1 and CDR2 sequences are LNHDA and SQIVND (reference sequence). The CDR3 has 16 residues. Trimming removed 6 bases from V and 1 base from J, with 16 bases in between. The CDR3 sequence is CASRILSGGSNQPQHF. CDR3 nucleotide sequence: TGTGCCAGTAGGATCTTGTCGGGGGGGAGCAATCAGCCCCAGCATTTT.

The CDR3 spells CASSEVPGQNSQETQYF. The CDR3 DNA follows: TGTGCCAGCAGCGAAGTTCCGGGACAGAATTCACAAGAGACCCAGTACTTC. The chain joins TRBV21-1 to TRBJ2-5; the table assigns TRBD1, which was not confirmed against the DNA. TRBV21-1 is shown as a pseudogene. The CDR3 loop spans 17 amino acids.

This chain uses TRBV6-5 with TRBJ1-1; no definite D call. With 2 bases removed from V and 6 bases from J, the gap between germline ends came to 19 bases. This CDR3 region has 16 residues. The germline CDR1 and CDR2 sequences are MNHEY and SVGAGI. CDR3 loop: CASSYLSYGGIAEAFF. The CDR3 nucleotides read TGTGCCAGCAGTTACCTATCGTACGGAGGGATAGCTGAAGCTTTCTTT.

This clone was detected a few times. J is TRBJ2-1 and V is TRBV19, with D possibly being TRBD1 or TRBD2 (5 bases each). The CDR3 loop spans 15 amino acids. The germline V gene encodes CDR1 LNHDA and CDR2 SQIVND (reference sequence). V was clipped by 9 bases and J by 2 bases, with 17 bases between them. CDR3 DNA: TGTGCCAGCGGGACGCCCCCTGCAACCTACAATGAGCAGTTCTTC. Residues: CASGTPPATYNEQFF.

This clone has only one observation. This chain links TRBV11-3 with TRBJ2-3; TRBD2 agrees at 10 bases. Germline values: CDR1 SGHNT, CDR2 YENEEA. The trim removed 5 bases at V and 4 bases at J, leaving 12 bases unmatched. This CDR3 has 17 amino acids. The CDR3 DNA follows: TGTGCCAGCAGCCCCCTAAGCGGGGGGGCCGGCGCAGATACGCAGTATTTT. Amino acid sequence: CASSPLSGGAGADTQYF.

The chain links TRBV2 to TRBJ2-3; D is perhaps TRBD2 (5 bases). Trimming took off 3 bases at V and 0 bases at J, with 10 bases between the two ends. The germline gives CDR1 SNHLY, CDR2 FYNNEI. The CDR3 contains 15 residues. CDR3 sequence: CASSDPSTSTDTQYF. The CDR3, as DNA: TGTGCCAGCAGTGATCCTAGCACTAGCACAGATACGCAGTATTTT.

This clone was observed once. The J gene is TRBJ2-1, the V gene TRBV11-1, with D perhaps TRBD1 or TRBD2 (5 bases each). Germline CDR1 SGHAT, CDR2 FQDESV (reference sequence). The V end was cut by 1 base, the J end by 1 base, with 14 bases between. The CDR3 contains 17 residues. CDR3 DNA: TGTGCCAGCAGCTTAGGGGGGATCCTCGGGTCCTACAATGAGCAGTTCTTC. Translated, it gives CASSLGGILGSYNEQFF.

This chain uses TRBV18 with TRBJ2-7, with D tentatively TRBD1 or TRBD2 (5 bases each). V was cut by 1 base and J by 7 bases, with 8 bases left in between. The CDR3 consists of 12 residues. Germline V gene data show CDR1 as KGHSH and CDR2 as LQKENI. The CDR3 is CASSPLGEEQYF. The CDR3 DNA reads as TGTGCCAGCTCACCACTGGGGGAGGAGCAGTACTTC.

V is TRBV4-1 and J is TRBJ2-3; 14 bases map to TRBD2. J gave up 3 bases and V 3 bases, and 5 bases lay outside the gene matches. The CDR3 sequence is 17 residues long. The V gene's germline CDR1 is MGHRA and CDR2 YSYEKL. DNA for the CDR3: TGCGCCAGCAGCCACGGGACTAGCGGGAGAGGAACAGATACGCAGTATTTT. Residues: CASSHGTSGRGTDTQYF.

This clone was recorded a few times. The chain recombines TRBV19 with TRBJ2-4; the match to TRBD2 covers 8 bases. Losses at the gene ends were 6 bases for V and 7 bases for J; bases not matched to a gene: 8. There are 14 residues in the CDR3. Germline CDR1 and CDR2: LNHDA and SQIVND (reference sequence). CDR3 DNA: TGTGCCAGTAGACAAGCGGGGGACGAGAACATTCAGTACTTC. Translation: CASRQAGDENIQYF. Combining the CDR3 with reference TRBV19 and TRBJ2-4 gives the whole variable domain DGGITQSPKYLFRKEGQNVTLSCEQNLNHDAMYWYRQDPGQGLRLIYYSQIVNDFQKGDIAEGYSVSREKKESFPLTVTSAQKNPTAFYLCASRQAGDENIQYFGAGTRLSVL.

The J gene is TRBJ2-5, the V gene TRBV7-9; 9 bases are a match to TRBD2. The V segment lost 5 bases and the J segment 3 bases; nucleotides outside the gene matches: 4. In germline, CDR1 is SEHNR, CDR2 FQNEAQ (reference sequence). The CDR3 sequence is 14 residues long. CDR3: CASSRTSAKETQYF. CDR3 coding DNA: TGTGCCAGCAGCCGGACTAGCGCGAAAGAGACCCAGTACTTC.

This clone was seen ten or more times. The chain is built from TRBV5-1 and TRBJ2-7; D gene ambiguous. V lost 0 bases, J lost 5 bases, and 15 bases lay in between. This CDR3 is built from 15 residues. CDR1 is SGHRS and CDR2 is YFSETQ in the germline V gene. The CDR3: CASSLDWADNHEQYF. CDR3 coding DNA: TGCGCCAGCAGCTTGGACTGGGCCGACAATCACGAGCAGTACTTC.

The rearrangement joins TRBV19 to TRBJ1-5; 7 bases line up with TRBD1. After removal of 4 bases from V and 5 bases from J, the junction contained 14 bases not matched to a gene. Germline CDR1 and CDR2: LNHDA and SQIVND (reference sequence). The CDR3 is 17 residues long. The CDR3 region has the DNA TGTGCCAGTAGTAGACCCAGGGGGAGCGGGGATTATCAGCCCCAGCATTTT. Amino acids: CASSRPRGSGDYQPQHF.

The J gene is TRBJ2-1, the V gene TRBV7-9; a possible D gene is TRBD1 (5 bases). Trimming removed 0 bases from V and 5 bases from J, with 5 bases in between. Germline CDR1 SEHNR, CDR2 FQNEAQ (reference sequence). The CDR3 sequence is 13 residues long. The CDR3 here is CASSLAGDNEQFF. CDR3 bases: TGTGCCAGCAGCTTAGCAGGGGACAATGAGCAGTTCTTC.

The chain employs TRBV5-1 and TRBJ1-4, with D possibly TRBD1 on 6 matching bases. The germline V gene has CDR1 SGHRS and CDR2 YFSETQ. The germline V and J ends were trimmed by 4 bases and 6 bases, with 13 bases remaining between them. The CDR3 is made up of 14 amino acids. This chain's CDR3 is CASSEGTHYEKLFF. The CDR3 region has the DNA TGCGCCAGCAGCGAGGGGACACACTATGAAAAACTGTTTTTT.

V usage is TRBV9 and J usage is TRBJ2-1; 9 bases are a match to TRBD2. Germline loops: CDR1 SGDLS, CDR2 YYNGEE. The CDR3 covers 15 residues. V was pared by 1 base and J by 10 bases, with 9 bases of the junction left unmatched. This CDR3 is CASSVRTSAQGEQFF. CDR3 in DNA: TGTGCCAGCAGCGTAAGGACTAGCGCCCAGGGGGAGCAGTTCTTC. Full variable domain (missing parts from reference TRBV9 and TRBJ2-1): DSGVTQTPKHLITATGQRVTLRCSPRSGDLSVYWYQQSLDQGLQFLIQYYNGEERAKGNILERFSAQQFPDLHSELNLSSLELGDSALYFCASSVRTSAQGEQFFGPGTRLTVL.

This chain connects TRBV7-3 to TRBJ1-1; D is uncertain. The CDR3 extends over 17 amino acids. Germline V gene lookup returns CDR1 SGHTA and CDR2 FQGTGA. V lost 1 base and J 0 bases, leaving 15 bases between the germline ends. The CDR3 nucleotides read TGTGCCAGCAGCTTAAACGGCCTTAGGAGCATGAACACTGAAGCTTTCTTT. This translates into CASSLNGLRSMNTEAFF.

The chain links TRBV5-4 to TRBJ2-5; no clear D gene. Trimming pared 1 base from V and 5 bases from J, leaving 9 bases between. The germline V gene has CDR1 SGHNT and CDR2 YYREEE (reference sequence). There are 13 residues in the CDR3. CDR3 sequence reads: CASSLNIGETQYF. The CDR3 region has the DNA TGTGCCAGCAGCTTGAACATTGGCGAGACCCAGTACTTC.

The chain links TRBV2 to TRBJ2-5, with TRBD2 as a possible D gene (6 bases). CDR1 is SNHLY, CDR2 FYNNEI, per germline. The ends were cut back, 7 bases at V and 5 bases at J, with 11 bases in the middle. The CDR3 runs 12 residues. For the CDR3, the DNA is TGTGCCAGCATGGCGGGGCGGGAGACCCAGTACTTC. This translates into CASMAGRETQYF.